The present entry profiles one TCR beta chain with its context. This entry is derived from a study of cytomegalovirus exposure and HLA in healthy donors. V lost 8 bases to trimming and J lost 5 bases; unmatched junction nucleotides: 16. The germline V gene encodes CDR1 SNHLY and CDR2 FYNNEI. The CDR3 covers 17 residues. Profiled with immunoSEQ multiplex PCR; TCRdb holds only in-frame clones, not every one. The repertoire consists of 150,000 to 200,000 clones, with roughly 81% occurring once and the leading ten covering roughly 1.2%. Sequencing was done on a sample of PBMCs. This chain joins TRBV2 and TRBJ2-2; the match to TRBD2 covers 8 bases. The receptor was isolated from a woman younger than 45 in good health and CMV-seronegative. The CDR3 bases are TGTGCCAGCTTAAGAGTTGAAGAAGCGGGAGTTACCGGGGAGCTGTTTTTT. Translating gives CASLRVEEAGVTGELFF.